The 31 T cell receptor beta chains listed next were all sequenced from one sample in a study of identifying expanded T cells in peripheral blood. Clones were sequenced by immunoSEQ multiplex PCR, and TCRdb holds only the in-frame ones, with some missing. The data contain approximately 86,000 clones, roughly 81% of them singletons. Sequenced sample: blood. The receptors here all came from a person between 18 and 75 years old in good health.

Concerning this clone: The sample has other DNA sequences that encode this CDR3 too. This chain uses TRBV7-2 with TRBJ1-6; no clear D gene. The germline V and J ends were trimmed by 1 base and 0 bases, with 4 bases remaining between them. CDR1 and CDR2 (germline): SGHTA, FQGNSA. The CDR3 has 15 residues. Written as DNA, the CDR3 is TGTGCCAGCAGCTTAGGCAGCTCCTATAATTCACCCCTCCACTTT. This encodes CASSLGSSYNSPLHF.

The CDR3 reads CASSLGQGNYGYTF. Here the CDR3 DNA reads TGTGCCAGCAGCTTAGGGCAGGGTAACTATGGCTACACCTTC. The chain carries TRBV7-6 and TRBJ1-2; TRBD1 might be the D (5 bases). From germline, CDR1 is SGHVS and CDR2 FNYEAQ. The V gene lost 1 base and the J gene lost 1 base, with 7 bases spanning the gap. This CDR3 is 14 amino acids long.

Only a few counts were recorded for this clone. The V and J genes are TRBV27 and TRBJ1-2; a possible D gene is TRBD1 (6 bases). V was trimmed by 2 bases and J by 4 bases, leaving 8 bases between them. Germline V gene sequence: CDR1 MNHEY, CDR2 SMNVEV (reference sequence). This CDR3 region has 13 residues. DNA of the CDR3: TGTGCCAGCAGTTTAAAACAGGGCTATGGCTACACCTTC. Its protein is CASSLKQGYGYTF.

CDR3 residues: CASGDGHRAGELFF. DNA of the CDR3: TGTGCCAGCGGTGACGGCCATAGGGCCGGGGAGCTGTTTTTT. The rearrangement joins TRBV6-6 to TRBJ2-2; D gene uncertain. This CDR3 has 14 residues. The V end was cut by 8 bases, the J end by 6 bases, with 16 bases between. Looked up from germline, CDR1 is MNHNY and CDR2 is SVGAGI (reference sequence).

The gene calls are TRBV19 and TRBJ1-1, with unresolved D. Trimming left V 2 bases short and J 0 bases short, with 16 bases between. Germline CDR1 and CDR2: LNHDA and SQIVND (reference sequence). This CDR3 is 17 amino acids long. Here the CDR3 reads CASSIFAAINVNTEAFF. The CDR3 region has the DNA TGTGCCAGTAGTATATTTGCCGCGATAAACGTGAACACTGAAGCTTTCTTT. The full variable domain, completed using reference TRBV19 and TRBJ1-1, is DGGITQSPKYLFRKEGQNVTLSCEQNLNHDAMYWYRQDPGQGLRLIYYSQIVNDFQKGDIAEGYSVSREKKESFPLTVTSAQKNPTAFYLCASSIFAAINVNTEAFFGQGTRLTVV.

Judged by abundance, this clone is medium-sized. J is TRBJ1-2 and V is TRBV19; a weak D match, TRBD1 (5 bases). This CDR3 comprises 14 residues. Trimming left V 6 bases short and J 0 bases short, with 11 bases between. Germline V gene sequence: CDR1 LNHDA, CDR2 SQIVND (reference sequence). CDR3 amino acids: CASREDSTNYGYTF. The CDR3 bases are TGTGCCAGTAGGGAAGACAGCACTAACTATGGCTACACCTTC.

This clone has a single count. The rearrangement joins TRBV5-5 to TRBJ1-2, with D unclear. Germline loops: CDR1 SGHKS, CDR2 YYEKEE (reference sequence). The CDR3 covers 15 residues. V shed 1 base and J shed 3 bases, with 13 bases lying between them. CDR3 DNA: TGTGCCAGCAGCTTGTCCGGGGAAGAGTACTATGGCTACACCTTC. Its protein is CASSLSGEEYYGYTF.

The CDR3 region has the DNA TGCGCCAGCAGCGGGCTACTGGAACCATCGGGCTATGGCTACACCTTC. This sequence encodes CASSGLLEPSGYGYTF. The chain links TRBV5-1 to TRBJ1-2; D remains unclear. CDR3 length equals 16 residues. Germline CDR1 and CDR2: SGHRS and YFSETQ. V was clipped by 4 bases and J by 4 bases, with 20 bases between them.

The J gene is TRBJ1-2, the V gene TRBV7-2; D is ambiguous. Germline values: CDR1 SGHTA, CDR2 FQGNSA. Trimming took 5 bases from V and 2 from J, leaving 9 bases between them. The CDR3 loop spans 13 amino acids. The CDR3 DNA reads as TGTGCCAGCAGCCACTCCACAAACTATGGCTACACCTTC. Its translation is CASSHSTNYGYTF.

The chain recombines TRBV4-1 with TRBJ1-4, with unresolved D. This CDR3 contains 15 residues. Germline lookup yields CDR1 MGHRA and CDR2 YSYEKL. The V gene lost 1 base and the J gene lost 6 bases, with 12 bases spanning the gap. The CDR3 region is CASSQGSSLDEKLFF. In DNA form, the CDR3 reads TGCGCCAGCAGCCAAGGGAGCAGTCTGGATGAAAAACTGTTTTTT.

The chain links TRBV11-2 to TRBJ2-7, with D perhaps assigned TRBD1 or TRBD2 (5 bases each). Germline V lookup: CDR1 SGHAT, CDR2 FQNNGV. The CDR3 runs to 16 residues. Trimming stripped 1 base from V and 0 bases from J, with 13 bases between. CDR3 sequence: CASSLGAGTSSYEQYF. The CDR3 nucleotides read TGTGCCAGCAGCTTAGGTGCAGGGACGAGCTCCTACGAGCAGTACTTC.

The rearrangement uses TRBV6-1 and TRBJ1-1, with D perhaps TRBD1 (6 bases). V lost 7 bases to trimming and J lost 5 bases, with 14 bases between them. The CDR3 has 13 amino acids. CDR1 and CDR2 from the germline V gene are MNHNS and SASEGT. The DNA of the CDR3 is TGTGCCAGCACGGCAGGGGCGGGAACTGAAGCTTTCTTT. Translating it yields CASTAGAGTEAFF.

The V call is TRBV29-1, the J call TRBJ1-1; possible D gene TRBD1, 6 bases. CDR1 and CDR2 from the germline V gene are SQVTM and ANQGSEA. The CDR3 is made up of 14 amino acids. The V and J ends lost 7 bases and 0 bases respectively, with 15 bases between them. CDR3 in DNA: TGCAGCGCTTACTCCCAGGGGATGAACACTGAAGCTTTCTTT. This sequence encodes CSAYSQGMNTEAFF.

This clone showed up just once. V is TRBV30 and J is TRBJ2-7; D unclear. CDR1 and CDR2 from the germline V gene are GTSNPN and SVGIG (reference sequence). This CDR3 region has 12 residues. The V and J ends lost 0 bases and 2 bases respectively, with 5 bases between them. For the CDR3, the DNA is TGTGCCTGGAGTGTATCCACCTACGAGCAGTACTTC. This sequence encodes CAWSVSTYEQYF. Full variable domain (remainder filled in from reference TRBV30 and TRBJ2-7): SQTIHQWPATLVQPVGSPLSLECTVEGTSNPNLYWYRQAAGRGLQLLFYSVGIGQISSEVPQNLSASRPQDRQFILSSKKLLLSDSGFYLCAWSVSTYEQYFGPGTRLTVT.

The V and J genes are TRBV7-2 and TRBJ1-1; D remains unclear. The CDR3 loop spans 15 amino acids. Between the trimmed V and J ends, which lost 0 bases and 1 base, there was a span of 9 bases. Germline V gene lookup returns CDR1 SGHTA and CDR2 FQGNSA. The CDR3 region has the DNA TGTGCCAGCAGCTTAGCGGGCCAGACGAACACTGAAGCTTTCTTT. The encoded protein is CASSLAGQTNTEAFF.

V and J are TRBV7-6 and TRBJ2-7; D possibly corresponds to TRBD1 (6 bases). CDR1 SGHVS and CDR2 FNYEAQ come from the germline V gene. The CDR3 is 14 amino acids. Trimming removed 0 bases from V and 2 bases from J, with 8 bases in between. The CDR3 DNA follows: TGTGCCAGCAGCTTAGCTGGGGACACCTACGAGCAGTACTTC. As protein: CASSLAGDTYEQYF.

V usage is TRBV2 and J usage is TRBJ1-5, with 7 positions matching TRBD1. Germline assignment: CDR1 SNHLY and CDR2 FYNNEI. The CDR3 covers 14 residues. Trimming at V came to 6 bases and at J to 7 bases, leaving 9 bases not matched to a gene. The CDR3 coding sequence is TGTGCCAGCAGACAACGACAGGGTAGCCAGCCCCAGCATTTT. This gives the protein CASRQRQGSQPQHF.

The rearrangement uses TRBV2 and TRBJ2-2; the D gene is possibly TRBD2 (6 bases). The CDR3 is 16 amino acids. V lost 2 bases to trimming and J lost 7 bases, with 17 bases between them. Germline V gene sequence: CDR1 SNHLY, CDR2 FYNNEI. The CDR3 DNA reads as TGTGCCAGCAGTGAACTCGGCCGCCGGCGGGACGGGGAGCTGTTTTTT. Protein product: CASSELGRRRDGELFF.

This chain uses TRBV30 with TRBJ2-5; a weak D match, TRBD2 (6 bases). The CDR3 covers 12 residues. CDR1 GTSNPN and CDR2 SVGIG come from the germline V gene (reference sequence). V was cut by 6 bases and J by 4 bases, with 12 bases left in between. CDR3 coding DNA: TGTGCCTGCGGAGGGTGGGCAGAGACCCAGTACTTC. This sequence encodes CACGGWAETQYF.

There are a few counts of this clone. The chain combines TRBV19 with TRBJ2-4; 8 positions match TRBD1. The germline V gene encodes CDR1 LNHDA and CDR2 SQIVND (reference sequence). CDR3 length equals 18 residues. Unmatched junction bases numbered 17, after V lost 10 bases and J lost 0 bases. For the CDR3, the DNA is TGTGCCACCAAACCCCGACAGGGGTCGAACCTAGCCAAAAACATTCAGTACTTC. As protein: CATKPRQGSNLAKNIQYF. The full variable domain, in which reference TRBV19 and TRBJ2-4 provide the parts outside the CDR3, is DGGITQSPKYLFRKEGQNVTLSCEQNLNHDAMYWYRQDPGQGLRLIYYSQIVNDFQKGDIAEGYSVSREKKESFPLTVTSAQKNPTAFYLCATKPRQGSNLAKNIQYFGAGTRLSVL.

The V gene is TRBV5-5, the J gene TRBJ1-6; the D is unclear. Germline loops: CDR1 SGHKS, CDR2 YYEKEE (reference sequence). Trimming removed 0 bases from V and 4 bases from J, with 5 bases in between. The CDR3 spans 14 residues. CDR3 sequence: CASSLGLYNSPLHF. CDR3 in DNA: TGTGCCAGCAGCTTGGGACTGTATAATTCACCCCTCCACTTT.

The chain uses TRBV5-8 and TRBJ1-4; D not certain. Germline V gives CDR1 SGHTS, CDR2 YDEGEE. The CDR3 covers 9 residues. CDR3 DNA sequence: TGTCCCCCCCTGAACGAACTGTTTTTT. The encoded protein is CPPLNELFF.

CDR3 amino acids: CASSLMPGQGIYEQYF. CDR3 DNA sequence: TGTGCCAGCAGCTTAATGCCGGGACAGGGGATCTACGAGCAGTACTTC. The chain has TRBV11-2 and TRBJ2-7; TRBD1 agrees at 10 bases. Germline values: CDR1 SGHAT, CDR2 FQNNGV. The CDR3 runs 16 residues. The J segment lost 3 bases and the V segment lost 2 bases, leaving 7 bases of the junction unmatched.

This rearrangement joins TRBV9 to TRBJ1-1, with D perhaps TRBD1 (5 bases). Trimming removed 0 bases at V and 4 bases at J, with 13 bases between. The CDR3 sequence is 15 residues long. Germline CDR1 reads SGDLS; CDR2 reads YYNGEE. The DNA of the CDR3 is TGTGCCAGCAGCGTAGAGCAGGGAGTAGCCACTGAAGCTTTCTTT. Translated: CASSVEQGVATEAFF.

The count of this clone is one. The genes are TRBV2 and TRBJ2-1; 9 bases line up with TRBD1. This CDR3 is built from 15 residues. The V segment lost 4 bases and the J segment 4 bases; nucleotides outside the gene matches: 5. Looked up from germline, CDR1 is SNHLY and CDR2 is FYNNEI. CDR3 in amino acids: CASSARDREYNEQFF. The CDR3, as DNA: TGTGCCAGCAGTGCGAGGGACAGGGAATACAATGAGCAGTTCTTC.

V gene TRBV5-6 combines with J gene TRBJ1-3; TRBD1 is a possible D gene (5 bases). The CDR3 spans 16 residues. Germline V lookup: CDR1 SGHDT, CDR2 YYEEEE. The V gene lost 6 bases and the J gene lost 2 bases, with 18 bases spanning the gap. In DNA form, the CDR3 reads TGTGCCAGCACCCTACTAGGCAGGGAGCCTGGAAACACCATATATTTT. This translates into CASTLLGREPGNTIYF.

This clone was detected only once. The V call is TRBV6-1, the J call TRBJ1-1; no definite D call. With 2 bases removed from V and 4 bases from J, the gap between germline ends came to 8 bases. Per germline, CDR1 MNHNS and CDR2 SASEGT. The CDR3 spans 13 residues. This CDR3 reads CASSEQVLTEAFF. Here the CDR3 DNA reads TGTGCCAGCAGTGAACAGGTCCTCACTGAAGCTTTCTTT.

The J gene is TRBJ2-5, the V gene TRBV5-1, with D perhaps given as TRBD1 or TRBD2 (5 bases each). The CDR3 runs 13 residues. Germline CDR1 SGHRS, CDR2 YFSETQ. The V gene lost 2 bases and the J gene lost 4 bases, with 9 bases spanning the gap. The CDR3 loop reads CASSFEGLETQYF. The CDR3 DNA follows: TGCGCCAGCAGCTTCGAGGGGCTAGAGACCCAGTACTTC.

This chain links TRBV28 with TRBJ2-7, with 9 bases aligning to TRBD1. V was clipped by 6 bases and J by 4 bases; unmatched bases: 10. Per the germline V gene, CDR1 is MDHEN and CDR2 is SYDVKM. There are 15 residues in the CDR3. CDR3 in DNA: TGTGCCAGCAGGAGGGGGACAGGGAGAGGGTACGAGCAGTACTTC. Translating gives CASRRGTGRGYEQYF.

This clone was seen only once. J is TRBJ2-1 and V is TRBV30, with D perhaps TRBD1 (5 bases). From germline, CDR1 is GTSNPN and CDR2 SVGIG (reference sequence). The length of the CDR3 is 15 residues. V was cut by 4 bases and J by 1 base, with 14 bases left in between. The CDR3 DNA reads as TGTGCCTGGATGCCAGACAGCCGATCCTACAATGAGCAGTTCTTC. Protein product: CAWMPDSRSYNEQFF.

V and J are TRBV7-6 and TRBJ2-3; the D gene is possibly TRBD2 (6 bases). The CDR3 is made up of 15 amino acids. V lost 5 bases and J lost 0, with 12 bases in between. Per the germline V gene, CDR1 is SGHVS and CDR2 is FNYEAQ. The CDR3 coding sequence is TGTGCCAGCAGCGACCCGGCGGGGAGCACAGATACGCAGTATTTT. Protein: CASSDPAGSTDTQYF.